What follows describes a single T cell receptor (beta chain). The sample comes from a study of type 1 and type 2 diabetes patients. In the study overall: CD4+ or CD8+ T cells were positively selected from PBMCs with microbeads.

PCR was run on genomic DNA. The TCR beta CDR3 region was amplified using 30 forward and 13 reverse primers. Using its own MiXCR run on the multiplex PCR reads, TCRdb lists one record per CDR3 protein. The data contain about 250,000 distinct CDR3 sequences, around 47% of them singletons. Trimming removed 3 bases at V and 5 bases at J, with 9 bases between. Germline V gene lookup returns CDR1 KGHDR and CDR2 SFDVKD. CDR3 length: 13 residues. The TCR was taken from a man aged 18 to 29 with type 2 diabetes. This chain joins TRBV24-1 and TRBJ1-1, with D maybe TRBD1 (6 bases). Sequencing used peripheral blood mononuclear cells (PBMCs). CDR3 in DNA: TGTGCCACCAGTGATCGGGGGCTAACTGAAGCTTTCTTT. Its protein is CATSDRGLTEAFF.